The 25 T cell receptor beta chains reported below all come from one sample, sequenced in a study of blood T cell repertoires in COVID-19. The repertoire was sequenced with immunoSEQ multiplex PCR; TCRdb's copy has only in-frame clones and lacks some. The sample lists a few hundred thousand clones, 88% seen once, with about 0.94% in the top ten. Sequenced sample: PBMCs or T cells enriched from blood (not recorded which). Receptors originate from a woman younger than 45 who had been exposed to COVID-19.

CDR3 loop: CASGIQGDKSYEQYF. In nucleotides, the CDR3 is TGCGCCAGCGGGATTCAAGGGGACAAATCCTACGAGCAGTACTTC. The genes are TRBV23-1 and TRBJ2-7; D may be TRBD1 (6 bases). TRBV23-1 is treated as an ORF (open reading frame) with a function not yet certain. This CDR3 contains 15 residues. Trimming cost V 8 bases and J 1 base, with 18 bases left between them.

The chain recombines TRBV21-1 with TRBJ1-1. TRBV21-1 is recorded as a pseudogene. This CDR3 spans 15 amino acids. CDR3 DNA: TGTGCCAGCAGCTTCCCCCCCCGCGGGAACACTGAAGCTTTCTTT. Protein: CASSFPPRGNTEAFF.

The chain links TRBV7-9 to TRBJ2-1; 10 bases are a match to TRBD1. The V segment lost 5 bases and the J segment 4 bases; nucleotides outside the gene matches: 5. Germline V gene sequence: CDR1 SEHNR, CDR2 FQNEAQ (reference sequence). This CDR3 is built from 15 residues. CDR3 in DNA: TGTGCCAGCAGCGAGAAGGGACAGGGGTACAATGAGCAGTTCTTC. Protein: CASSEKGQGYNEQFF.

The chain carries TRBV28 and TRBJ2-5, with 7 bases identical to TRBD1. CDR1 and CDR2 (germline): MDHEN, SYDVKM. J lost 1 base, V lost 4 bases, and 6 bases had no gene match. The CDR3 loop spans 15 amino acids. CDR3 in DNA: TGTGCCAGCAGTTCGGGACAGACGATCCAAGAGACCCAGTACTTC. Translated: CASSSGQTIQETQYF. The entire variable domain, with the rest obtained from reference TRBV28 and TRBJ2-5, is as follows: DVKVTQSSRYLVKRTGEKVFLECVQDMDHENMFWYRQDPGLGLRLIYFSYDVKMKEKGDIPEGYSVSREKKERFSLILESASTNQTSMYLCASSSGQTIQETQYFGPGTRLLVL.

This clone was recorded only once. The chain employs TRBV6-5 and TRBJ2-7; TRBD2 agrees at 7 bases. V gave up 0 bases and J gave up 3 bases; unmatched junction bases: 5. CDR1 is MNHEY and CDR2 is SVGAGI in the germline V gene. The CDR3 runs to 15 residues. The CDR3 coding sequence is TGTGCCAGCAGTTACTCGAAAAGCGGGAACTACGAGCAGTACTTC. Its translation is CASSYSKSGNYEQYF.

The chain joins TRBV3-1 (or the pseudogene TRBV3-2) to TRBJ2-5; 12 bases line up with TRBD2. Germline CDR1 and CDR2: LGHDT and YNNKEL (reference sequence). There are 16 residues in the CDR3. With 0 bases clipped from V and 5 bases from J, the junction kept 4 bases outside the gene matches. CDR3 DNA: TGTGCCAGCAGCCAAGATTGGCTAGCGGGAGGGGAGACCCAGTACTTC. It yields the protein CASSQDWLAGGETQYF.

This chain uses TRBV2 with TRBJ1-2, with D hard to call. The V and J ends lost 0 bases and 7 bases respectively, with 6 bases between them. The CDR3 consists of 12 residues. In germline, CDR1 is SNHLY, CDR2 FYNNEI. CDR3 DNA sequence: TGTGCCAGCAGTGAAGCGACAATTGGCTACACCTTC. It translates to CASSEATIGYTF.

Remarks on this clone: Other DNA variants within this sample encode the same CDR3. The CDR3 DNA follows: TGCGCCAGCAGCTTGTCCAGCTCCTACGAGCAGTACTTC. Encoded protein: CASSLSSSYEQYF. The chain links TRBV5-1 to TRBJ2-7; D call uncertain. The germline V gene has CDR1 SGHRS and CDR2 YFSETQ. The CDR3 is made up of 13 amino acids. Trimming shortened V by 1 base and J by 0 bases, and 5 bases separated the two germline ends.

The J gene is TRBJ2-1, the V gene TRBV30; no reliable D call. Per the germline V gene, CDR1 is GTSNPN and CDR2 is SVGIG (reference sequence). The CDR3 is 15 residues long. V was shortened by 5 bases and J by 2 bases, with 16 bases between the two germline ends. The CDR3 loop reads CAWAKTPPAYNEQFF. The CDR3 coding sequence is TGTGCCTGGGCCAAGACACCTCCTGCCTACAATGAGCAGTTCTTC.

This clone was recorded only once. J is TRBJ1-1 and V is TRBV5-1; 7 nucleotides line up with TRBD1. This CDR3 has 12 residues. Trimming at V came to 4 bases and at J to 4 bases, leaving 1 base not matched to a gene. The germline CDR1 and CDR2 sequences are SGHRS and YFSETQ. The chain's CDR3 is CASSRQGTEAFF. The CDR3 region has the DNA TGCGCCAGCAGCCGACAGGGCACTGAAGCTTTCTTT.

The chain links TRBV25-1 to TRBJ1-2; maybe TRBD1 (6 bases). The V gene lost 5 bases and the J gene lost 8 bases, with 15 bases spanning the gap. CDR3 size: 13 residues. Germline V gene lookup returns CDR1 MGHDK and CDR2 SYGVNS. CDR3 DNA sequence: TGTGCCAGCAGTAAAGGACAGATTAGCGGCTACACCTTC. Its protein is CASSKGQISGYTF.

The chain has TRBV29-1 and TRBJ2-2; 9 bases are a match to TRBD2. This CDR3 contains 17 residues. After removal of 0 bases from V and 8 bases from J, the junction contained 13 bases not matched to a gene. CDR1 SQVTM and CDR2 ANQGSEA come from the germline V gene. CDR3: CSVEDLSGASGAGELFF. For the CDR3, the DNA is TGCAGCGTTGAAGATCTTTCAGGGGCTAGCGGGGCGGGGGAGCTGTTTTTT.

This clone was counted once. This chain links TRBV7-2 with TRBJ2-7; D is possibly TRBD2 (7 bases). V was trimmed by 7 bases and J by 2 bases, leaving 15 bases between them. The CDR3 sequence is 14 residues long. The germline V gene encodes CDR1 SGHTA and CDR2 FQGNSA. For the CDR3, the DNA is TGTGCCAGCAACGGGGGGCCGGAGCCCTACGAGCAGTACTTC. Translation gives CASNGGPEPYEQYF.

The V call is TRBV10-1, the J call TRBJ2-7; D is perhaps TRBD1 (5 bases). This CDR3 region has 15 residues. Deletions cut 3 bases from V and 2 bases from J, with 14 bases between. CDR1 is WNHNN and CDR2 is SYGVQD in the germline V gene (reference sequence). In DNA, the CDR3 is TGCGCCAGCAGTGACCCAGGCAGGGAAGCCTACGAGCAGTACTTC. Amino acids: CASSDPGREAYEQYF.

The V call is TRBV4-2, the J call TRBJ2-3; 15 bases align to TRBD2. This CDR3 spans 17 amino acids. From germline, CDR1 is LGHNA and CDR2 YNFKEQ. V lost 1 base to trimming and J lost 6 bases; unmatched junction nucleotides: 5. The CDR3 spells CASSQGGLAGGRDTQYF. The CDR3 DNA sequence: TGTGCCAGCAGCCAAGGGGGACTAGCGGGAGGTCGGGATACGCAGTATTTT.

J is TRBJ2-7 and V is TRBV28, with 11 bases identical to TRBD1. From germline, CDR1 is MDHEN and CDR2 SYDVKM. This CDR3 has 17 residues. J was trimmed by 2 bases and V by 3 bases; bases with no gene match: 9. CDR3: CASSFILSGQGAYEQYF. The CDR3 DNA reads TGTGCCAGCAGTTTCATTCTTTCGGGACAGGGGGCCTACGAGCAGTACTTC.

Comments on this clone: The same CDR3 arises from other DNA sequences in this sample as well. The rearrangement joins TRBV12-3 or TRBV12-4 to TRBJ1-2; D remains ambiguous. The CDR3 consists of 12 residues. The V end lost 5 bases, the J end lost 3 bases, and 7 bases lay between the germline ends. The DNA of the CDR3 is TGTGCCAGCAGTCCCCGCGACTATGGCTACACCTTC. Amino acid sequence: CASSPRDYGYTF.

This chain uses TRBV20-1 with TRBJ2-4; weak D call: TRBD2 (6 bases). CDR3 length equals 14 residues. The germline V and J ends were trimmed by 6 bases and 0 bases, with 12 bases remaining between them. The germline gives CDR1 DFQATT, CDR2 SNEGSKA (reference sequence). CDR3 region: CSASRGLAKNIQYF. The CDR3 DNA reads TGCAGTGCCAGTCGGGGACTAGCCAAAAACATTCAGTACTTC.

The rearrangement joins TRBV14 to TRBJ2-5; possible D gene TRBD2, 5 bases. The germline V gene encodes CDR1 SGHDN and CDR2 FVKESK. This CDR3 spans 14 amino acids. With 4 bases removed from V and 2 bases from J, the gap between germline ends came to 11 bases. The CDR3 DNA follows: TGTGCCAGCAGCCTCCCTTCGGGGCAAGAGACCCAGTACTTC. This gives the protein CASSLPSGQETQYF.

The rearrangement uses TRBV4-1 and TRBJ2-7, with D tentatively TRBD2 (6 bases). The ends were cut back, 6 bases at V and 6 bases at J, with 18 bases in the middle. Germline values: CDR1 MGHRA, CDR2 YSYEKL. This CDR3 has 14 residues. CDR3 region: CASSLGSHLSEQYF. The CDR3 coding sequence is TGCGCCAGCAGTCTCGGGAGTCATCTCAGCGAGCAGTACTTC.

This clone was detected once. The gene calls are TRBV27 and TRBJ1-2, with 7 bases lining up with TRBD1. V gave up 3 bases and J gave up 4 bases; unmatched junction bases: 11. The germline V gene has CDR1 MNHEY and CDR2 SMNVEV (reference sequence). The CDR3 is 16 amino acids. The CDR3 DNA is TGTGCCAGCAGTTTTATGTCAGGGGGGATAGGCTATGGCTACACCTTC. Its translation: CASSFMSGGIGYGYTF.

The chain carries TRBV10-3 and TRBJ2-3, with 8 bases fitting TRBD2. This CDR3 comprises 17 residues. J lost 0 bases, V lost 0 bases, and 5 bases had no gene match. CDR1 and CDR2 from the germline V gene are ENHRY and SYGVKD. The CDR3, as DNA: TGTGCCATCAGTGAGTCGTCCGGGACTAGAAGCACAGATACGCAGTATTTT. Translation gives CAISESSGTRSTDTQYF.

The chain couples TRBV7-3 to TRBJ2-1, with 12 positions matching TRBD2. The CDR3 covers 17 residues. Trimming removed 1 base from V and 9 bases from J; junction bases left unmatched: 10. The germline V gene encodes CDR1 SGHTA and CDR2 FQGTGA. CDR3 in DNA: TGTGCCAGCAGCTTAAAGCGGACTAGCGGGAAAGTTAGTGAGCAGTTCTTC. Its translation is CASSLKRTSGKVSEQFF.

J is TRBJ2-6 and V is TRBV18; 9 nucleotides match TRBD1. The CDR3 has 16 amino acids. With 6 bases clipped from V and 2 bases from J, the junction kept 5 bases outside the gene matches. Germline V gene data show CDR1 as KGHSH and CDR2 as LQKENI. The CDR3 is CASSQQGAAGANVLTF. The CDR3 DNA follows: TGTGCCAGCTCGCAACAGGGGGCTGCTGGGGCCAACGTCCTGACTTTC.

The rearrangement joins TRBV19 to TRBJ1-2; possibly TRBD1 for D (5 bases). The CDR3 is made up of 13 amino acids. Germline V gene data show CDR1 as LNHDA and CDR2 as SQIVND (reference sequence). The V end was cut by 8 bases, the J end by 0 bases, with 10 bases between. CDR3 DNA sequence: TGTGCCAGTGGGACGGGGGCTAACTATGGCTACACCTTC. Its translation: CASGTGANYGYTF.